This T cell receptor beta chain came from a study of cytomegalovirus exposure and HLA in healthy donors. Study results and limitations: Rarity held for most TCR sequences, but there were some public TCRs that occurred in many donors. Cytomegalovirus status, reportedly, was diagnosed with high specificity and sensitivity by the classifier. Three chains linked to CMV were shown in vitro to be specific for CMV antigens.

Profiling relied on immunoSEQ multiplex PCR, and the TCRdb table lists in-frame clones only, not all of them. The profile shows 100,000 to 150,000 clones, about 96% of them singletons. As to this clone: The target antigen is unknown.

This CDR3 is built from 14 residues. V gave up 5 bases and J gave up 3 bases, with 13 bases separating them. Per germline, CDR1 SGHVS and CDR2 FQNEAQ. This TCR derives from a man aged 18-30 years in good health and CMV-seronegative. The chain carries TRBV7-8 and TRBJ2-5; D might be TRBD2 (5 bases). Sequenced sample: PBMCs. DNA of the CDR3: TGTGCCAGCAGCCCGCTGGGTAGCGAAGAGACCCAGTACTTC. Its protein product is CASSPLGSEETQYF.